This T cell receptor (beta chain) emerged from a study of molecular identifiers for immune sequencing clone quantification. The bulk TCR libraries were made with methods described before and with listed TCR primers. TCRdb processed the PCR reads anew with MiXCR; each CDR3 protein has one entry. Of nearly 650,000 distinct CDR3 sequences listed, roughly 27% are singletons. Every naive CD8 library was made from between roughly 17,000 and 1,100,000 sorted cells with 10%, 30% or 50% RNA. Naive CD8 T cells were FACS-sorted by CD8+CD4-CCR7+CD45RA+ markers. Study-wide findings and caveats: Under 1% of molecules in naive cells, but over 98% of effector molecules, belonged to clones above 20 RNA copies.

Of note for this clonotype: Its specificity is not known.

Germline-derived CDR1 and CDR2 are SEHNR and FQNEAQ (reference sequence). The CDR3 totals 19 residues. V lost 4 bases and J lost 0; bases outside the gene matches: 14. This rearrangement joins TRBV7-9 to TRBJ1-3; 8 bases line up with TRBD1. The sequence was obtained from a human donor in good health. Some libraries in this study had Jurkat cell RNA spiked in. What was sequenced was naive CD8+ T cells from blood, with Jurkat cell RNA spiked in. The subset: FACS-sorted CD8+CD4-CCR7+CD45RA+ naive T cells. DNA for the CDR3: TGTGCCAGCAGCTCCACAGTGACAGGGGCTAGCCGCTCTGGAAACACCATATATTTT. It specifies CASSSTVTGASRSGNTIYF.